Sequencing of this TCR beta chain was carried out in a study of OX40 agonist ivuxolimab in advanced cancers. Clones were sequenced by immunoSEQ multiplex PCR, and TCRdb holds only the in-frame ones, with some missing. Of roughly 13,000 clones in the sample, around 77% were seen once. Germline V CDR1 and CDR2: SNHLY, FYNNEI. V shed 3 bases, J shed 3 bases, and the junction held 18 bases outside the gene matches. This CDR3 spans 22 amino acids. The sequenced sample was CD4+ or CD8+ T cells sorted from blood, obtained in a trial of the OX40 agonist ivuxolimab. The chain combines TRBV2 with TRBJ2-2; 14 bases are shared with TRBD2. This clonotype was obtained from an adult with an advanced solid tumor such as melanoma, head and neck, liver or kidney cancer. The CDR3 nucleotides read TGTGCCAGCAGTGACCCGACCGGGACTAGCGGGAGAGCATTGATGGACACCGGGGAGCTGTTTTTT. It codes for CASSDPTGTSGRALMDTGELFF.